These T cell receptor beta chains were read from a single sample in a study of T cell repertoires in cytomegalovirus infection. For these TCRs, the target antigens are not known. TCRdb re-analysed the reads in MiXCR, keeping a single row per CDR3 protein. The sample contains about 900,000 distinct CDR3 sequences, roughly 30% of which appear only once. This sample comprised cultured CD8+ T cells from PBMCs, obtained from culture after CMV antigen stimulation. The receptor set was obtained from a human donor in good health (CMV status not recorded). Some clones in this sample may be carry-over from other donors' samples. Both conserved end residues are part of each CDR3. The D gene is left open where the match is weak. Size is stated for part of the rows, as once, few or many counts, or as a class when the clone is expanded.

d_call: TRBD2; v_call: TRBV20-1; j_call: TRBJ2-1; clone_size: once; cdr3_nt: TGCAGTGCTACGGGACTAGCGGGGGGGCCTTTGAGGCAGTTCTTC; cdr3_aa: CSATGLAGGPLRQFF
d_call: .; v_call: TRBV3-1; j_call: TRBJ2-1; clone_size: .; cdr3_nt: TGTGCCAGCAGCCATGGGACCAGGGGCAATGAGCAGTTCTTC; cdr3_aa: CASSHGTRGNEQFF
d_call: TRBD2; v_call: TRBV11-1; j_call: TRBJ2-1; clone_size: .; cdr3_nt: TGTGCCAGCAGCCCTCGATCGGGCGGGGGGGCCTGGGAGCAGTTCTTC; cdr3_aa: CASSPRSGGGAWEQFF
d_call: .; v_call: TRBV28; j_call: TRBJ1-2; clone_size: .; cdr3_nt: TGTGCCATCTCAGAGGTCGGGGGTTATAACTATGGCTACACCTTC; cdr3_aa: CAISEVGGYNYGYTF
d_call: TRBD1; v_call: TRBV13; j_call: TRBJ1-1; clone_size: many; cdr3_nt: TGTGCCAGCAGTTGGCGTCAGGGGGCATTCGGTTTAAAAGCTTTCTTT; cdr3_aa: CASSWRQGAFGLKAFF
d_call: .; v_call: TRBV13; j_call: TRBJ1-1; clone_size: once; cdr3_nt: TGTGCCAGCAGAGGGGACTTCACTGAAGCTTTCTTT; cdr3_aa: CASRGDFTEAFF
d_call: .; v_call: TRBV14; j_call: TRBJ2-1; clone_size: few; cdr3_nt: TGTGCCAGCAGCCAAGGTTGGTGGAAAGGGGCCGGCAATGAGCAGTTCTTC; cdr3_aa: CASSQGWWKGAGNEQFF
d_call: TRBD2; v_call: TRBV19; j_call: TRBJ2-3; clone_size: .; cdr3_nt: TGTGCCAGTAGTGTGAGGCGGGGGGGAAGCACAGATACGCAGTATTTT; cdr3_aa: CASSVRRGGSTDTQYF
d_call: .; v_call: TRBV7-8; j_call: TRBJ2-2; clone_size: .; cdr3_nt: TGTGCCAGCAGCTTAGGGAGGCGAGGGGTAGGCACCAGGGAGCTGTTTTTT; cdr3_aa: CASSLGRRGVGTRELFF
d_call: .; v_call: TRBV27; j_call: TRBJ2-7; clone_size: many; cdr3_nt: TGTGCCAGCAGTTTATTAAGGGGGTACGGGGACGAGCAGTACTTC; cdr3_aa: CASSLLRGYGDEQYF
d_call: TRBD1; v_call: TRBV5-1; j_call: TRBJ2-2; clone_size: .; cdr3_nt: TGCGCCAGCAGCTCTCCTGGGACAGGGGAGGCCACCGGGGAGCTGTTTTTT; cdr3_aa: CASSSPGTGEATGELFF